This T cell receptor (beta chain) originates from a study of immune reconstitution after stem cell transplant in scleroderma. TCRdb ran MiXCR on the RT-PCR reads and lists one entry per CDR3 protein. The sample gives under 2,500 distinct CDR3 sequences, 10% to 14% of which show up once; about 30% is in the top ten. The length of the CDR3 is 15 residues. Germline assignment: CDR1 SGHRS and CDR2 YFSETQ. V dropped 4 bases and J dropped 3 bases, with 11 bases sitting between them. The TCR comes from a female donor with systemic sclerosis. Sample collection occurred before or after autologous hematopoietic stem cell transplantation (not recorded which). The genes are TRBV5-1 and TRBJ1-6, with D possibly matching TRBD1 (5 bases). In DNA form, the CDR3 reads TGCGCCAGCAGCAGGGACGGACTCTATAATTCACCCCTCCACTTT. As protein: CASSRDGLYNSPLHF.